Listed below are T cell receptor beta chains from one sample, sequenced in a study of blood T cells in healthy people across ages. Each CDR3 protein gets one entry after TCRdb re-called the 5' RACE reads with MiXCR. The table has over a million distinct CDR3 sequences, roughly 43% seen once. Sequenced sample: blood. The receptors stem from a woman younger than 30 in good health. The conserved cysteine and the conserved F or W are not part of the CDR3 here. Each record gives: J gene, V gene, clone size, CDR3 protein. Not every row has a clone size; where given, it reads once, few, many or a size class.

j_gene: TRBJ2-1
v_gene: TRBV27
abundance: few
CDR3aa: ASSPSVGWNEQF

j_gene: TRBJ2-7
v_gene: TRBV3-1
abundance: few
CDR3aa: ASSQGQLSYYEQY

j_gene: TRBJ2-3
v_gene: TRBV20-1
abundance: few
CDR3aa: SARQGLAGSGTQY

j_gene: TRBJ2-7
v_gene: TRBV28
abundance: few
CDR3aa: ASSLALAANEQY

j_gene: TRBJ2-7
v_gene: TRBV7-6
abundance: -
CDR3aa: ASSPIRGASYEQY

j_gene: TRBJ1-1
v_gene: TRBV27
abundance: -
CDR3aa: ASSFDQGTEAF

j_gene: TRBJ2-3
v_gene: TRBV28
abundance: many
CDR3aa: ASSPVGTDTQY

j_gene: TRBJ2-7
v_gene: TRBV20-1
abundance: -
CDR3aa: SASGTGDPYEQY

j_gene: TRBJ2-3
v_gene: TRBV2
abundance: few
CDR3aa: ASRGQY

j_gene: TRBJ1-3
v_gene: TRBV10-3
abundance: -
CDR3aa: AISGQIGAGNTIY

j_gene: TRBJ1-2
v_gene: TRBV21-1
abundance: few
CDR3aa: ARSKVRRGYGYT

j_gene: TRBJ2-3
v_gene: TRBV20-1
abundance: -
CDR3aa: SATPGSGSTDTQY

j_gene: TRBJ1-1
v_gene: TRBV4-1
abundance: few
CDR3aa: ASSQEEGGNTEAF

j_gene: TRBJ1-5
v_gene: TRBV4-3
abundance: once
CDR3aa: ASSQLPGQGQPQH

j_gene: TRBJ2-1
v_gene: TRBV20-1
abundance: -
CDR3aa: SAGSTTGLWQF

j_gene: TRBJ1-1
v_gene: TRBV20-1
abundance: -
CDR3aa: SAIQGLEAF

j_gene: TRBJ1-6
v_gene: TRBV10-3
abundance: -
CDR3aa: AISGTGFSYNSPLH

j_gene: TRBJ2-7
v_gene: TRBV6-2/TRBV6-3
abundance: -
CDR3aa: ASRKLGTSYEQY

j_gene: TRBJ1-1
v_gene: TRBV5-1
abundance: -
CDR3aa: ASSLWPQGDTEAF

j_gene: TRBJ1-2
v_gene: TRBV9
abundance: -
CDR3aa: ASSRRQGYT

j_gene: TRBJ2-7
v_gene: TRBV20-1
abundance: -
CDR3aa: SASGPDYLSCEQY

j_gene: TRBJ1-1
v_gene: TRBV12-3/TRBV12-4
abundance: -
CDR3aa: ASTPPRDASEAF

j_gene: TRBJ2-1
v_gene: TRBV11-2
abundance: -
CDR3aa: ASSFGLARGYEQF

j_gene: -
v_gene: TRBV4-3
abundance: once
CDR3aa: ASSQTGAPYNEQY

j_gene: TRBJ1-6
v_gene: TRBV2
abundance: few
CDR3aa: ASSGRTGTGHSPLH

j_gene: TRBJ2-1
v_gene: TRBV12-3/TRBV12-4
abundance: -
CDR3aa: ASSFRMGQDNEQF

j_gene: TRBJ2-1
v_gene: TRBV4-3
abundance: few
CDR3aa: ASSQDGTFNEQF

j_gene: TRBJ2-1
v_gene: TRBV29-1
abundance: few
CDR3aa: SVRQGRYSYNEQF

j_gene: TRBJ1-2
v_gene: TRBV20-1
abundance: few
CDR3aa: SAKDFSYPLANGYT

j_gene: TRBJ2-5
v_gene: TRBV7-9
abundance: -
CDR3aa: ASSLGQGDQETQY

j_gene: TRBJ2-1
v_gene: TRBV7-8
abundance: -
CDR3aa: ASSLVSSGKQF

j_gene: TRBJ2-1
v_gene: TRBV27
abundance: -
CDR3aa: ASSEEREVNEQF

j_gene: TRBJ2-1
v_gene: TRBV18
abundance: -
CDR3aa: ASPQGTYNGQF

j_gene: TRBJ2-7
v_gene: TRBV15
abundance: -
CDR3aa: ATSRGLGYEQY

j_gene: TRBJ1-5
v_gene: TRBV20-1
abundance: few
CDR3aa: SAYSVLGTASNQPQH

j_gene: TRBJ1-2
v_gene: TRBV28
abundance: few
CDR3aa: ASSLGDDYGYT

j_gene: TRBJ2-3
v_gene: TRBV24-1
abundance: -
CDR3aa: ATSRAGSTDTQY

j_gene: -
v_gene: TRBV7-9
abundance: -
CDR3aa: ASSFSGTGVLEQY

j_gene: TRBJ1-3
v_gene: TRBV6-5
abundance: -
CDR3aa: ASSYSTPGLHYSSGNTIY

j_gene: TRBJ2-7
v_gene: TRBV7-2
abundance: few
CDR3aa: ASSLPSGSEQY

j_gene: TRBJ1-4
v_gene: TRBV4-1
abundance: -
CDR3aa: ASSLTGGEKLF

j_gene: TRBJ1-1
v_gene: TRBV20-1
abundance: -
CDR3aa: SAITDRVGNTEAF

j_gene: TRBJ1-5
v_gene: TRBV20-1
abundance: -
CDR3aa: SARRQRRQPQH

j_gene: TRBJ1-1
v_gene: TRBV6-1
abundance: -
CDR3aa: ATDRAATEAF

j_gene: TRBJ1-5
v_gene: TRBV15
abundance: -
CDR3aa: ATSKHRAGNQPQH

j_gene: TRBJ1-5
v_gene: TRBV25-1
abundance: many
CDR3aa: ASSAGGNQPQH

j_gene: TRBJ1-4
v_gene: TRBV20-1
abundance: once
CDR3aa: SARPPGQINEKLF

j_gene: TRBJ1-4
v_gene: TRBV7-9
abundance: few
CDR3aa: ASRRTTGNEKLF

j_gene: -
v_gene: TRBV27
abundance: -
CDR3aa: ASSDGPPHEQY

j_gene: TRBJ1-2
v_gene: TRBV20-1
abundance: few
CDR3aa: SASYSYYGYT

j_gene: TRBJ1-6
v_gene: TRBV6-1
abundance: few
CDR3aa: ASRPLIGAGYNSPLH

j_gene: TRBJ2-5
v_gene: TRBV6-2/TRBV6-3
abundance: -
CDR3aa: ASSPAGGPVETQY

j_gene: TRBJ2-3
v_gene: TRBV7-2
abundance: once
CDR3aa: ASSLARVEDTQY

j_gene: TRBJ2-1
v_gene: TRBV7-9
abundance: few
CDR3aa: ASKPAYTPKQF

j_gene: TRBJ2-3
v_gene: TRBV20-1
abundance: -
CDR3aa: SARPRVGDTQY

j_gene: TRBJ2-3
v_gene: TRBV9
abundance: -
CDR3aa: ASSGMGGGTDTQY

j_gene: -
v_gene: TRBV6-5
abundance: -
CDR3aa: ASSSGTSGGSYNEQY

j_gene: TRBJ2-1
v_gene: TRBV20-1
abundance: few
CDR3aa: SAESGGTYNEQF

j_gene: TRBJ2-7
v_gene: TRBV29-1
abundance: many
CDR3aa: SVLTGGSVYEQY